The 21 T cell receptor beta chains below were found in one sample sequenced in a study of molecular identifiers for immune sequencing clone quantification. MiXCR was run by TCRdb on the PCR reads, yielding one entry per CDR3 protein. Counted here are 90,000 to 120,000 distinct CDR3 sequences, roughly a third occurring once; the ten biggest clones make up 4% to 4.5%. Input material: naive CD8+ T cells from blood, with Jurkat cell RNA spiked in. Sample subset: FACS-sorted CD8+CD4-CCR7+CD45RA+ naive T cells. Source of these receptors: a human donor in good health. Some libraries in this study had Jurkat cell RNA spiked in.

The J gene is TRBJ2-2, the V gene TRBV7-2; a possible D gene is TRBD2 (6 bases). CDR1 is SGHTA, CDR2 FQGNSA, per germline. The V gene lost 10 bases and the J gene lost 1 base, with 10 bases spanning the gap. CDR3 size: 13 residues. The CDR3 region is CAKLAENTGELFF. For the CDR3, the DNA is TGTGCCAAACTAGCCGAGAACACCGGGGAGCTGTTTTTT.

The V gene is TRBV28, the J gene TRBJ2-1; D call uncertain. Trimming pared 10 bases from V and 0 bases from J, leaving 25 bases between. Germline V gene data show CDR1 as MDHEN and CDR2 as SYDVKM. This CDR3 is 18 amino acids long. The chain's CDR3 is CATLSGSTSSPSYNEQFF. CDR3 coding DNA: TGTGCCACCCTCTCTGGGTCTACCAGTTCCCCCTCCTACAATGAGCAGTTCTTC.

This clonotype was counted at least ten times. The V and J genes are TRBV5-4 and TRBJ2-5, with TRBD2 matching over 7 bases. V lost 3 bases, J lost 7 bases, and 12 bases stayed unmatched. The CDR3 has 15 residues. Germline loops: CDR1 SGHNT, CDR2 YYREEE (reference sequence). CDR3 loop: CASSSPQRGLGTQYF. In DNA, the CDR3 is TGTGCCAGCAGCTCCCCCCAGCGGGGCTTAGGGACCCAGTACTTC. Variable domain in full (rest from reference TRBV5-4 and TRBJ2-5): ETGVTQSPTHLIKTRGQQVTLRCSSQSGHNTVSWYQQALGQGPQFIFQYYREEENGRGNFPPRFSGLQFPNYSSELNVNALELDDSALYLCASSSPQRGLGTQYFGPGTRLLVL.

This clonotype was recorded many times. V gene TRBV7-2 combines with J gene TRBJ2-7; no reliable D call. The CDR3 has 13 amino acids. Trimming stripped 1 base from V and 3 bases from J, with 7 bases between. Germline-derived CDR1 and CDR2 are SGHTA and FQGNSA. The DNA for the CDR3 is TGTGCCAGCAGCTTAGGACCTAACTACGAGCAGTACTTC. Its protein is CASSLGPNYEQYF.

This clonotype was picked up many times. The chain carries TRBV29-1 and TRBJ2-5, with D possibly TRBD2 on 5 matching bases. V lost 5 bases and J lost 1, with 11 bases in between. Germline V gives CDR1 SQVTM, CDR2 ANQGSEA. There are 13 residues in the CDR3. The DNA for the CDR3 is TGCAGCGTTAGGTGGGAGTCCCAAGAGACCCAGTACTTC. It specifies CSVRWESQETQYF.

This clonotype appeared a few times. The genes are TRBV6-2 or TRBV6-3 and TRBJ2-7; D remains ambiguous. Germline V gene data show CDR1 as MNHEY and CDR2 as SVGEGT. The CDR3 is 13 amino acids. Between the trimmed V and J ends, which lost 4 bases and 7 bases, there was a span of 14 bases. Written as DNA, the CDR3 is TGTGCCAGCAGTTTCCAGCAATCGTGGGAGCAGTACTTC. Its translation is CASSFQQSWEQYF.

This chain uses TRBV18 with TRBJ1-4; D unresolved. The CDR3 length is 17 residues. V was cut by 1 base and J by 5 bases, with 17 bases left in between. Germline assignment: CDR1 KGHSH and CDR2 LQKENI. CDR3 in DNA: TGTGCCAGCTCACCACGAGGGCTCCCCTGGAGGAATGAAAAACTGTTTTTT. Amino acids: CASSPRGLPWRNEKLFF.

Regarding this clonotype: A read error may be the cause here, since a much bigger clone is one base away. The conserved phenylalanine or tryptophan normally closing the CDR3 is absent here, so this likely arose from a read error. This rearrangement joins TRBV28 to TRBJ1-6; a weak D match, TRBD1 (5 bases). The CDR3 is 15 amino acids. CDR1 and CDR2 from the germline V gene are MDHEN and SYDVKM. The V and J ends lost 3 bases and 7 bases respectively, with 13 bases between them. CDR3 protein: CASSFSAGANSPLHI. In DNA form, the CDR3 reads TGTGCCAGCAGTTTCTCAGCTGGGGCCAATTCACCCCTCCACATT.

This clonotype was seen a handful of times. CDR3 protein: CASSLALGFGEKLFF. In DNA form, the CDR3 reads TGTGCCAGCAGCTTGGCGTTAGGGTTTGGTGAAAAACTGTTTTTT. This sequence joins TRBV5-5 and TRBJ1-4; D uncertain. V was clipped by 0 bases and J by 7 bases, with 13 bases between them. This CDR3 spans 15 amino acids. The germline gives CDR1 SGHKS, CDR2 YYEKEE (reference sequence).

This clonotype was picked up many times. This chain connects TRBV14 to TRBJ2-5; the D gene could be TRBD1 or TRBD2 (5 bases each). Germline V lookup: CDR1 SGHDN, CDR2 FVKESK. The CDR3 contains 13 residues. Deletions cut 5 bases from V and 5 bases from J, with 12 bases between. The CDR3: CASSLWDGETQYF. In DNA, the CDR3 is TGTGCCAGCAGCTTATGGGACGGGGAGACCCAGTACTTC.

This clonotype was seen many times. This chain uses TRBV5-5 with TRBJ2-1; TRBD1 or TRBD2 may be the D gene (5 bases each). This CDR3 has 11 residues. The V end lost 4 bases, the J end lost 9 bases, and 8 bases lay between the germline ends. CDR1 and CDR2 (germline): SGHKS, YYEKEE (reference sequence). The CDR3 bases are TGTGCCAGCAGCACGGGACCTGAGCAGTTCTTC. Amino acids: CASSTGPEQFF.

This clonotype was seen many times. This chain uses TRBV27 with TRBJ2-7; D gene uncertain. Deletions cut 1 base from V and 5 bases from J, with 6 bases between. Germline V CDR1 and CDR2: MNHEY, SMNVEV (reference sequence). This CDR3 is built from 12 residues. The CDR3 coding sequence is TGTGCCAGCAGTTTATACGGCGACGAGCAGTACTTC. Its protein is CASSLYGDEQYF.

The chain joins TRBV20-1 to TRBJ1-5; no reliable D call. Deletions cut 5 bases from V and 0 bases from J, with 14 bases between. Per germline, CDR1 DFQATT and CDR2 SNEGSKA (reference sequence). This CDR3 comprises 15 residues. CDR3: CSAGLGGFSNQPQHF. DNA of the CDR3: TGCAGTGCTGGATTGGGAGGGTTTAGCAATCAGCCCCAGCATTTT.

This clonotype was counted between two and nine times. V gene TRBV6-5 combines with J gene TRBJ2-2; tentatively, D is TRBD1 (5 bases). CDR3 length equals 17 residues. V was trimmed by 2 bases and J by 7 bases, leaving 20 bases between them. Germline V CDR1 and CDR2: MNHEY, SVGAGI. The CDR3 loop reads CASSYGSRVMALGELFF. For the CDR3, the DNA is TGTGCCAGCAGTTACGGGTCCAGGGTGATGGCTCTCGGGGAGCTGTTTTTT.

This chain connects TRBV7-2 to TRBJ2-7; D not resolved. Per the germline V gene, CDR1 is SGHTA and CDR2 is FQGNSA. V was shortened by 5 bases and J by 2 bases, with 10 bases between the two germline ends. The CDR3 has 13 amino acids. The CDR3 region has the DNA TGTGCCAGCAGCCCACCGACACCCTACGAGCAGTACTTC. It yields the protein CASSPPTPYEQYF.

As for this clonotype: The germline gene is not matched at one end of the junction; a read error may be the cause. This chain uses TRBV28 with TRBJ2-1, with 8 bases that match TRBD2. This CDR3 comprises 15 residues. Germline V gene sequence: CDR1 MDHEN, CDR2 SYDVKM. This CDR3 reads CASSPRLARYNEQSF. CDR3 sequence (DNA): TGTGCCAGCAGTCCTAGACTAGCGCGCTACAATGAGCAGTCCTTC. Together with reference TRBV28 and TRBJ2-1, the CDR3 gives the full variable domain: DVKVTQSSRYLVKRTGEKVFLECVQDMDHENMFWYRQDPGLGLRLIYFSYDVKMKEKGDIPEGYSVSREKKERFSLILESASTNQTSMYLCASSPRLARYNEQSFGPGTRLTVL.

A remark on this clonotype: Since a much larger clone is just one base distant, this may be a read error. The chain employs TRBV9 and TRBJ2-3, with unresolved D. The CDR3 totals 13 residues. Germline values: CDR1 SGDLS, CDR2 YYNGEE. CDR3: CASSPPTADTRYF. As DNA, the CDR3 is TGTGCCAGCAGCCCACCGACCGCAGATACGCGGTATTTT.

This clonotype was observed at least ten times. The chain couples TRBV5-6 to TRBJ2-4; a weak D match, TRBD2 (5 bases). This CDR3 is 16 amino acids long. Trimming cost V 0 bases and J 0 bases, with 10 bases left between them. Germline lookup yields CDR1 SGHDT and CDR2 YYEEEE. CDR3 coding DNA: TGTGCCAGCAGCTTGGCCCTCGGACTAGCCAAAAACATTCAGTACTTC. Translation: CASSLALGLAKNIQYF.

This clonotype was picked up one time. A much larger clone is a single base away; this may be a read error. As the CDR3 is not closed by the conserved phenylalanine or tryptophan, this likely results from a read error. The rearrangement joins TRBV19 to TRBJ1-1; TRBD1 matches 8 bases. The germline CDR1 and CDR2 sequences are LNHDA and SQIVND (reference sequence). CDR3 size: 15 residues. The V and J ends lost 5 bases and 0 bases, in that order; junction bases with no gene match: 5. The CDR3 here is CASSLGTGLNTEAFI. Written as DNA, the CDR3 is TGTGCCAGTAGTTTGGGGACAGGCCTGAACACTGAAGCTTTCATT.

With regard to this clonotype: One end of the junction fails to match germline, which may point to a read error. The chain links TRBV4-1 to TRBJ2-6; D might be TRBD1 (5 bases). Germline V gene data show CDR1 as MGHRA and CDR2 as YSYEKL. The CDR3 loop spans 16 amino acids. CDR3: CACSQIVNSGANVQTF. CDR3 nucleotide sequence: TGCGCCTGCAGCCAAATTGTGAACTCTGGGGCCAACGTCCAGACTTTC.

This clonotype has only a few counts. The J gene is TRBJ2-7, the V gene TRBV24-1; perhaps TRBD1 as D (6 bases). V lost 5 bases to trimming and J lost 2 bases, with 12 bases between them. Looked up from germline, CDR1 is KGHDR and CDR2 is SFDVKD. The CDR3 covers 14 residues. The CDR3 sequence is CATSAATGPYEQYF. DNA for the CDR3: TGTGCCACCAGTGCGGCGACAGGTCCCTACGAGCAGTACTTC.